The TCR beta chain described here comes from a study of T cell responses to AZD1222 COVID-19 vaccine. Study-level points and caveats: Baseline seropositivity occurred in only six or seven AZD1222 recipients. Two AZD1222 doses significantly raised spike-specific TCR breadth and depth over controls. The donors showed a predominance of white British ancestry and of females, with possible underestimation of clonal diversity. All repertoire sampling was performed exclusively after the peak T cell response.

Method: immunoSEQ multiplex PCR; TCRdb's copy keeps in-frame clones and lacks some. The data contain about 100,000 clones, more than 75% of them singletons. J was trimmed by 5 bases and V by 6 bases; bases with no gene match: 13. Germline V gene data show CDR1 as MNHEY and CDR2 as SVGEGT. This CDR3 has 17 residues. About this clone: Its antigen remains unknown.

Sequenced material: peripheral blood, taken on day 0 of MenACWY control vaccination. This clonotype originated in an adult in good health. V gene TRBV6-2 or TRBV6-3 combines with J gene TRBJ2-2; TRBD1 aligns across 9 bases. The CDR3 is CASSSIGQGRGTGELFF. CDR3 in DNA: TGTGCCAGCAGCTCCATCGGACAGGGGCGAGGAACCGGGGAGCTGTTTTTT.